A selection of T cell receptor beta chains follows, all from one sample in a study of T cells in tumors and immune-related adverse events. Generated by immunoSEQ multiplex PCR, the TCRdb table keeps only in-frame clones and is missing some. Of around 22,000 clones in the sample, under 95% were seen once. Specimen: lymph node tissue, collected from a patient treated with anti-PD-1 therapy. The receptors derive from a female donor with metastatic renal cell carcinoma. The CDR3 runs from the conserved cysteine through the conserved F or W. A D gene is named only where the DNA matches it firmly. Clone size is stated in some rows and not others, as once, few, many or a class when expanded.

18,.,TRBD1,TRBJ2-7,TRBV4-2,CASSQGRTPGQGSYEQYF,TGTGCCAGCAGCCAAGGAAGGACCCCGGGACAGGGTAGTTACGAGCAGTACTTC
16,.,TRBD1,TRBJ1-1,TRBV5-1,CASSPGQGAYLSEAFF,TGCGCCAGCAGCCCCGGACAGGGGGCTTATCTTTCTGAAGCTTTCTTT
15,.,.,TRBJ2-7,TRBV4-2,CASSQARGGSYEQYF,TGTGCCAGCAGCCAAGCCCGTGGGGGTTCTTACGAGCAGTACTTC
11,.,.,TRBJ1-2,TRBV20-1,CSARVPYGYTF,TGCAGTGCCCGAGTTCCCTATGGCTACACCTTC
16,.,TRBD2,TRBJ2-7,TRBV11-3,CASSLVHGGSIYEQYF,TGTGCCAGCAGCTTAGTGCATGGCGGGAGCATCTACGAGCAGTACTTC
16,.,TRBD2,TRBJ2-5,TRBV5-6,CASSLLRGGLSETQYF,TGTGCCAGTAGCTTGTTGCGGGGGGGCCTCAGTGAGACCCAGTACTTC
13,once,.,TRBJ2-5,TRBV6-4,CASSRDTQETQYF,TGTGCCAGCAGTCGGGACACCCAAGAGACCCAGTACTTC
14,.,.,TRBJ1-5,TRBV4-1,CASSQPTSNQPQHF,TGCGCCAGCAGCCAACCCACAAGCAATCAGCCCCAGCATTTT
14,.,.,TRBJ1-1,TRBV7-9,CASSFDSLNTEAFF,TGTGCCAGCAGCTTCGACAGCCTGAACACTGAAGCTTTCTTT
12,.,.,TRBJ1-1,TRBV5-4,CASRTGNTEAFF,TGTGCCAGCAGGACGGGGAACACTGAAGCTTTCTTT
15,.,.,TRBJ1-2,TRBV7-9,CASNRGSGVNFGYTF,TGTGCCAGCAACCGGGGGTCTGGGGTGAATTTTGGCTACACCTTC
18,.,.,TRBJ2-6,TRBV2,CASSVGSSGVAGANVLTF,TGTGCCAGCAGTGTGGGCTCGAGTGGGGTCGCTGGGGCCAACGTCCTGACTTTC
15,.,TRBD1,TRBJ1-2,TRBV9,CASRGNRGSNYGYTF,TGTGCCAGCAGGGGGAACAGGGGCTCTAACTATGGCTACACCTTC
15,.,.,TRBJ1-3,TRBV27,CASSLTGFSGNTIYF,TGTGCCAGCAGTCTGACAGGTTTCTCTGGAAACACCATATATTTT
15,.,.,TRBJ2-7,TRBV4-1,CASSQMGQGIYEQYF,TGCGCCAGCAGCCAAATGGGCCAGGGGATCTACGAGCAGTACTTC
14,.,.,TRBJ2-3,TRBV2,CASREGTSTDTQYF,TGTGCCAGCAGGGAGGGGACTAGCACAGATACGCAGTATTTT
14,.,.,TRBJ2-5,TRBV28,CASSWSGVAETQYF,TGTGCCAGCAGTTGGTCTGGGGTTGCGGAGACCCAGTACTTC
15,.,.,TRBJ2-1,TRBV2,CASSGGLLAYNEQFF,TGTGCCAGCAGTGGGGGTCTACTCGCCTACAATGAGCAGTTCTTC
14,.,TRBD1,TRBJ1-4,TRBV7-9,CASSTGTDGEKLFF,TGTGCCAGCAGCACTGGGACAGATGGCGAAAAACTGTTTTTT
15,.,TRBD1,TRBJ2-5,TRBV11-2,CASSLETGGYETQYF,TGTGCCAGCAGCTTAGAGACAGGGGGGTACGAGACCCAGTACTTC
15,.,.,TRBJ2-3,TRBV5-4,CASSLVGNFTDTQYF,TGTGCCAGCAGCTTGGTTGGGAATTTCACAGATACGCAGTATTTT
18,once,TRBD1,TRBJ1-2,TRBV7-8,CASSSRLDRDRANYGYTF,TGTGCCAGCAGCTCGCGTCTCGACAGGGACAGAGCTAACTATGGCTACACCTTC
9,.,.,TRBJ1-1,TRBV20-1,CSARDPAFF,TGCAGTGCTAGAGATCCAGCTTTCTTT
15,.,.,TRBJ1-4,TRBV9,CASSVGGATNEKLFF,TGTGCCAGCAGCGTAGGGGGTGCAACTAATGAAAAACTGTTTTTT
15,.,TRBD1,TRBJ1-3,TRBV2,CARQGARLMENTIYF,TGTGCCAGACAGGGGGCGAGACTGATGGAAAACACCATATATTTT
14,once,.,TRBJ2-3,TRBV9,CASSVGGVTDTQYF,TGTGCCAGCAGCGTAGGAGGGGTGACAGATACGCAGTATTTT
15,.,.,TRBJ2-3,TRBV11-2,CASNIGGWGADTQYF,TGTGCCAGCAACATCGGAGGGTGGGGGGCAGATACGCAGTATTTT
14,.,.,TRBJ2-1,TRBV18,CASSPPRAGNEQFF,TGTGCCAGCTCACCACCCAGGGCAGGGAATGAGCAGTTCTTC
16,.,.,TRBJ1-3,TRBV9,CASSVQGANSGNTIYF,TGTGCCAGCAGCGTACAGGGAGCGAACTCTGGAAACACCATATATTTT
16,.,TRBD1,TRBJ2-7,TRBV5-4,CASSLNRGSVTYEQYF,TGTGCCAGCAGCTTAAACAGGGGCTCGGTCACCTACGAGCAGTACTTC
15,.,TRBD1,TRBJ2-2,TRBV14,CASSQVRTGSGELFF,TGTGCCAGCAGCCAAGTTAGGACAGGGTCCGGGGAGCTGTTTTTT
12,.,.,TRBJ1-1,TRBV18,CASSLVNTEAFF,TGTGCCAGCTCACTTGTGAACACTGAAGCTTTCTTT
14,.,.,TRBJ1-2,TRBV19,CASSIETLEYGYTF,TGTGCCAGTAGTATAGAAACCCTTGAGTATGGCTACACCTTC
14,once,.,TRBJ1-2,TRBV5-1,CASRPGPGDGGYTF,TGCGCCAGCAGGCCCGGTCCGGGGGATGGAGGCTACACCTTC
13,.,.,TRBJ1-5,TRBV7-2,CASSLDKNQPQHF,TGTGCCAGCAGCTTAGACAAGAATCAGCCCCAGCATTTT
15,.,TRBD2,TRBJ2-7,TRBV11-2,CASSSWTSGVYEQYF,TGTGCCAGCAGCTCCTGGACTAGCGGGGTTTACGAGCAGTACTTC
16,.,TRBD1,TRBJ1-5,TRBV6-1,CASSEVLQGAGQPQHF,TGTGCCAGCAGTGAAGTTCTTCAGGGGGCCGGGCAGCCCCAGCATTTT
15,.,TRBD1,TRBJ2-7,TRBV9,CASSVTNRGPGEQYF,TGTGCCAGCAGCGTTACTAACAGGGGGCCGGGCGAGCAGTACTTC
12,.,.,TRBJ1-1,TRBV5-5,CASSLFNTEAFF,TGTGCCAGCAGCTTGTTTAACACTGAAGCTTTCTTT
10,.,.,TRBJ2-7,TRBV20-1,CSASWGEQYF,TGCAGTGCTAGTTGGGGCGAGCAGTACTTC
15,.,TRBD1,TRBJ2-5,TRBV5-4,CASSTQGAGQETQYF,TGTGCCAGCAGCACACAGGGGGCCGGGCAAGAGACCCAGTACTTC
12,.,.,TRBJ2-1,TRBV7-2,CASGRRIDEQFF,TGTGCCAGCGGGCGAAGAATAGATGAGCAGTTCTTC
17,.,TRBD1,TRBJ1-2,TRBV5-1,CASSAAGSEGATHGYTF,TGCGCCAGCAGCGCTGCCGGCTCGGAGGGGGCGACTCATGGCTACACCTTC
18,once,TRBD2,TRBJ2-5,TRBV13,CASSLGQGLAGGQETQYF,TGTGCCAGCAGCTTAGGCCAAGGACTAGCGGGGGGCCAAGAGACCCAGTACTTC
13,.,.,TRBJ1-5,TRBV2,CASRLEGRQPQHF,TGTGCCAGCAGGCTAGAGGGTCGACAGCCCCAGCATTTT
15,few,.,TRBJ1-1,TRBV7-9,CASSLGGLGDTEAFF,TGTGCCAGCAGCTTAGGGGGGCTCGGTGACACTGAAGCTTTCTTT
13,.,TRBD1,TRBJ1-2,TRBV7-9,CASGPTGDYGYTF,TGTGCCAGCGGCCCTACAGGGGACTATGGCTACACCTTC
18,.,.,TRBJ1-2,TRBV21-1,CASSKARGLAGFNYGYTF,TGTGCCAGCAGCAAAGCAAGGGGGTTAGCGGGATTCAACTATGGCTACACCTTC
16,.,TRBD2,TRBJ2-1,TRBV4-2,CASSQRTSGSYNEQFF,TGTGCCAGCAGCCAAAGAACTAGCGGGAGCTACAATGAGCAGTTCTTC
14,.,.,TRBJ2-3,TRBV19,CASADGPSTDTQYF,TGTGCCAGTGCCGACGGACCTAGCACAGATACGCAGTATTTT
20,once,TRBD2,TRBJ2-3,TRBV29-1,CSVEGRQGLLAGSPQDTQYF,TGCAGCGTTGAAGGCCGACAGGGCCTGCTAGCGGGGTCACCCCAAGATACGCAGTATTTT
16,few,.,TRBJ2-3,TRBV7-9,CASSLADSHRTDTQYF,TGTGCCAGCAGCTTAGCCGACAGCCACCGCACAGATACGCAGTATTTT
17,.,TRBD1,TRBJ2-3,TRBV11-2,CASSSYGGQGGGDTQYF,TGTGCCAGCAGCTCCTACGGGGGACAGGGGGGTGGAGATACGCAGTATTTT